One and the same sample provided the 23 T cell receptor beta chains below, sequenced in a study of shared clonotypes between healthy human individuals. The repertoire was sequenced with immunoSEQ multiplex PCR; TCRdb's copy has only in-frame clones and lacks some. The sample consists of approximately 2.5 million clones, around 94% of them appearing once. Sequenced input: naive CD4+ T cells sorted from blood. As for subset: CD45RA+ positively selected. The receptors shown here come from a man younger than 35 in good health.

The chain couples TRBV9 to TRBJ1-3; 9 nucleotides match TRBD1. This CDR3 has 16 amino acids. Germline-derived CDR1 and CDR2 are SGDLS and YYNGEE. V shed 2 bases, J shed 0 bases, and the junction held 3 bases outside the gene matches. The CDR3 DNA reads as TGTGCCAGCAGCGTCGGACAGGGGCCCTCTGGAAACACCATATATTTT. Its translation is CASSVGQGPSGNTIYF.

A word on this clone: The sample contains more than one DNA sequence encoding this CDR3. The chain has TRBV6-1 and TRBJ1-1; no clear D gene. The germline gives CDR1 MNHNS, CDR2 SASEGT. The CDR3 covers 13 residues. The V and J ends lost 1 base and 0 bases respectively, with 3 bases between them. CDR3 in amino acids: CASSEGLNTEAFF. Here the CDR3 DNA reads TGTGCCAGCAGTGAAGGCCTGAACACTGAAGCTTTCTTT.

Concerning this clone itself: The same CDR3 can be traced to other DNA sequences in this sample. The chain uses TRBV6-5 and TRBJ1-1; tentative D call: TRBD1 (5 bases). The ends were cut back, 0 bases at V and 5 bases at J, with 13 bases in the middle. This CDR3 region has 15 residues. Germline V gene lookup returns CDR1 MNHEY and CDR2 SVGAGI. This CDR3 is CASSYSRQGRTEAFF. The DNA for the CDR3 is TGTGCCAGCAGTTACTCGAGGCAGGGACGGACTGAAGCTTTCTTT.

This clone was found once. This chain joins TRBV13 and TRBJ2-2, with TRBD2 as a possible D gene (6 bases). This CDR3 is built from 16 residues. With 7 bases removed from V and 7 bases from J, the gap between germline ends came to 22 bases. The germline gives CDR1 PRHDT, CDR2 FYEKMQ (reference sequence). This chain's CDR3 is CASTPASVAGGGELFF. The CDR3 DNA is TGTGCCAGCACCCCTGCATCCGTCGCCGGGGGCGGGGAGCTGTTTTTT.

The chain employs TRBV7-2 and TRBJ2-5; 11 bases fit TRBD2. The V segment lost 4 bases and the J segment 5 bases; nucleotides outside the gene matches: 9. The germline gives CDR1 SGHTA, CDR2 FQGNSA. This CDR3 contains 16 residues. CDR3 residues: CASSWTTSGVRETQYF. The CDR3 nucleotides read TGTGCCAGCAGCTGGACGACTAGCGGGGTTCGGGAGACCCAGTACTTC. The full variable domain, rest sourced from reference TRBV7-2 and TRBJ2-5, is GAGVSQSPSNKVTEKGKDVELRCDPISGHTALYWYRQSLGQGLEFLIYFQGNSAPDKSGLPSDRFSAERTGGSVSTLTIQRTQQEDSAVYLCASSWTTSGVRETQYFGPGTRLLVL.

DNA of the CDR3: TGTGCCTCGTTGGAACAGGGGGCGCCTGGAAACACCATATATTTT. Protein sequence: CASLEQGAPGNTIYF. The chain employs TRBV19 and TRBJ1-3, with 9 positions matching TRBD1. Germline V gene lookup returns CDR1 LNHDA and CDR2 SQIVND (reference sequence). Losses at the gene ends were 11 bases for V and 2 bases for J; bases not matched to a gene: 10. This CDR3 region has 15 residues. Full variable domain (rest looked up from reference TRBV19 and TRBJ1-3): DGGITQSPKYLFRKEGQNVTLSCEQNLNHDAMYWYRQDPGQGLRLIYYSQIVNDFQKGDIAEGYSVSREKKESFPLTVTSAQKNPTAFYLCASLEQGAPGNTIYFGEGSWLTVV.

This chain links TRBV28 with TRBJ1-5; a possible D gene is TRBD1 (5 bases). The CDR3 runs to 13 residues. Germline lookup yields CDR1 MDHEN and CDR2 SYDVKM. V shed 7 bases and J shed 5 bases, with 12 bases lying between them. CDR3 coding DNA: TGTGCCAGCAACGAGCGGGGGGATCAGCCCCAGCATTTT. Amino acids: CASNERGDQPQHF.

J is TRBJ1-2 and V is TRBV10-3, with a weak D call TRBD1 (5 bases). Trimming left V 10 bases short and J 8 bases short, with 23 bases between. Germline lookup yields CDR1 ENHRY and CDR2 SYGVKD. This CDR3 is 14 amino acids long. The CDR3 loop reads CATHQSVQGLGYTF. Written as DNA, the CDR3 is TGTGCCACCCATCAATCCGTGCAGGGTCTGGGCTACACCTTC.

The chain combines TRBV6-5 with TRBJ2-3, with D uncertain. Germline V lookup: CDR1 MNHEY, CDR2 SVGAGI. V was trimmed by 4 bases and J by 1 base, leaving 12 bases between them. CDR3 size: 15 residues. The CDR3 DNA follows: TGTGCCAGCAGTTGGGAACAGTCGCGCACAGATACGCAGTATTTT. It yields the protein CASSWEQSRTDTQYF.

The chain recombines TRBV5-4 with TRBJ2-3, with 8 bases identical to TRBD2. Losses at the gene ends were 4 bases for V and 0 bases for J; bases not matched to a gene: 10. The CDR3 covers 17 residues. Germline V gives CDR1 SGHNT, CDR2 YYREEE (reference sequence). The CDR3 nucleotides are TGTGCCAGCAGCCCCGTATTACTAGCGGCTAGCACAGATACGCAGTATTTT. Its translation is CASSPVLLAASTDTQYF.

This clone has just a few counts. Other nucleotide sequences from this sample produce the same CDR3. The chain joins TRBV7-9 to TRBJ1-5, with D unresolved. With 1 base removed from V and 5 bases from J, the gap between germline ends came to 6 bases. The CDR3 sequence is 13 residues long. The germline CDR1 and CDR2 sequences are SEHNR and FQNEAQ (reference sequence). The CDR3 here is CASSLGLDQPQHF. For the CDR3, the DNA is TGTGCCAGCAGCTTAGGACTTGATCAGCCCCAGCATTTT.

The gene calls are TRBV27 and TRBJ1-1, with 7 positions matching TRBD1. V shed 0 bases, J shed 10 bases, and the junction held 5 bases outside the gene matches. This CDR3 contains 13 residues. In germline, CDR1 is MNHEY, CDR2 SMNVEV (reference sequence). CDR3 DNA sequence: TGTGCCAGCAGTTTATCCCCGGGACAGTCAGCTTTCTTT. Its protein product is CASSLSPGQSAFF.

V is TRBV18 and J is TRBJ2-5, with 11 bases lining up with TRBD2. The CDR3 has 16 residues. Germline V CDR1 and CDR2: KGHSH, LQKENI. V shed 5 bases and J 2 bases; nucleotides not matched to a gene: 7. CDR3 protein: CASSTGLAGEQETQYF. The CDR3, as DNA: TGTGCCAGCTCAACCGGACTAGCGGGTGAACAAGAGACCCAGTACTTC.

Comment on this clone: Additional DNA sequences in this sample encode the identical CDR3. The rearrangement uses TRBV20-1 and TRBJ1-1; weak D call: TRBD1 (5 bases). With 6 bases removed from V and 1 base from J, the gap between germline ends came to 6 bases. The CDR3 length is 11 residues. The germline V gene encodes CDR1 DFQATT and CDR2 SNEGSKA (reference sequence). The CDR3, as DNA: TGCAGTGCCAGGGAGAACACTGAAGCTTTCTTT. This translates into CSARENTEAFF.

The gene calls are TRBV4-3 and TRBJ2-7; D possibly uses TRBD1 or TRBD2 (5 bases each). V lost 1 base to trimming and J lost 3 bases, with 10 bases between them. Germline CDR1 is LGHNA and CDR2 is YSLEER. The CDR3 totals 14 residues. The CDR3 sequence is CASSQVTGGYEQYF. Written as DNA, the CDR3 is TGCGCCAGCAGCCAAGTCACAGGAGGCTACGAGCAGTACTTC.

This chain's CDR3 is CATTSRVGGGFYEQYF. In DNA form, the CDR3 reads TGTGCCACCACCAGCAGGGTCGGCGGGGGGTTCTACGAGCAGTACTTC. The V gene is TRBV19, the J gene TRBJ2-7; 8 bases fit TRBD2. After removal of 10 bases from V and 3 bases from J, the junction contained 17 bases not matched to a gene. This CDR3 contains 16 residues. Germline V gene data show CDR1 as LNHDA and CDR2 as SQIVND (reference sequence).

CDR3 loop: CAGTGGRAIQGTDTQYF. CDR3 coding DNA: TGTGCCGGGACTGGCGGGAGGGCAATACAGGGCACAGATACGCAGTATTTT. The chain carries TRBV30 and TRBJ2-3; TRBD2 aligns across 9 bases. CDR3 length: 17 residues. J lost 1 base, V lost 8 bases, and 16 bases had no gene match. Germline CDR1 reads GTSNPN; CDR2 reads SVGIG (reference sequence).

The genes are TRBV19 and TRBJ2-7; a possible D gene is TRBD1 (6 bases). Between the trimmed V and J ends, which lost 6 bases and 1 base, there was a span of 13 bases. CDR1 is LNHDA, CDR2 SQIVND, per germline (reference sequence). The CDR3 covers 14 residues. The CDR3, as DNA: TGTGCCAGTAGACCCGATCAGGGGTCCTACGAGCAGTACTTC. Its protein product is CASRPDQGSYEQYF.

In regard to this clone: This sample also contains other DNA sequences that code for the same CDR3. The chain couples TRBV9 to TRBJ1-1, with unresolved D. This CDR3 has 13 residues. V lost 0 bases to trimming and J lost 4 bases, with 7 bases between them. Germline CDR1 is SGDLS and CDR2 is YYNGEE. CDR3 residues: CASSVGAGTEAFF. The CDR3 DNA reads as TGTGCCAGCAGCGTAGGGGCGGGCACTGAAGCTTTCTTT.

V gene TRBV5-1 combines with J gene TRBJ1-1, with 8 bases fitting TRBD1. V was clipped by 3 bases and J by 4 bases; unmatched bases: 11. CDR3 size: 16 residues. CDR1 is SGHRS and CDR2 is YFSETQ in the germline V gene. The CDR3 DNA is TGCGCCAGCAGCTCCCTATTGACAGGGGAGGGCACTGAAGCTTTCTTT. It specifies CASSSLLTGEGTEAFF. Together with reference TRBV5-1 and TRBJ1-1, the CDR3 gives the full variable domain: KAGVTQTPRYLIKTRGQQVTLSCSPISGHRSVSWYQQTPGQGLQFLFEYFSETQRNKGNFPGRFSGRQFSNSRSEMNVSTLELGDSALYLCASSSLLTGEGTEAFFGQGTRLTVV.

This clone was seen a single time. This chain joins TRBV9 and TRBJ2-7; D remains ambiguous. The V end lost 4 bases, the J end lost 2 bases, and 13 bases lay between the germline ends. The CDR3 is 14 residues long. CDR1 and CDR2 (germline): SGDLS, YYNGEE. This chain's CDR3 is CASSSRTPPYEQYF. In nucleotides, the CDR3 is TGTGCCAGCAGCAGTCGCACCCCCCCCTACGAGCAGTACTTC.

The chain recombines TRBV14 with TRBJ1-4; perhaps TRBD1 as D (5 bases). Per the germline V gene, CDR1 is SGHDN and CDR2 is FVKESK. The length of the CDR3 is 14 residues. The germline V and J ends were trimmed by 5 bases and 5 bases, with 12 bases remaining between them. CDR3 residues: CASSERTLNEKLFF. Here the CDR3 DNA reads TGTGCCAGCAGCGAGCGGACACTGAATGAAAAACTGTTTTTT. The full variable domain, its missing parts supplied by reference TRBV14 and TRBJ1-4, is EAGVTQFPSHSVIEKGQTVTLRCDPISGHDNLYWYRRVMGKEIKFLLHFVKESKQDESGMPNNRFLAERTGGTYSTLKVQPAELEDSGVYFCASSERTLNEKLFFGSGTQLSVL.

The chain has TRBV19 and TRBJ1-5; unclear D gene. The CDR3 runs 12 residues. The V and J ends lost 6 bases and 10 bases respectively, with 13 bases between them. The germline V gene has CDR1 LNHDA and CDR2 SQIVND (reference sequence). The CDR3 loop reads CASSPQRSPQHF. The CDR3 coding sequence is TGTGCCAGTAGCCCTCAGAGGTCTCCCCAGCATTTT.